The 28 T cell receptor beta chains listed next were all sequenced from one sample in a study of shared clonotypes between healthy human individuals. Assay: immunoSEQ multiplex PCR; the TCRdb copy retains only in-frame clones and omits some. The repertoire holds about 1,900,000 clones, 85% to 95% seen once, with 1% to 1.5% in the top ten. Naive CD8 cells lacked CD45RO, underwent positive selection for CCR7 and left out terminally differentiated effector memory CD45RA+ cells. Sequenced material: naive CD8+ T cells sorted from blood. The receptors come from a man aged 18 to 35 in good health.

V usage is TRBV6-6 and J usage is TRBJ2-1; D is perhaps TRBD2 (6 bases). The CDR3 is 15 residues long. CDR1 and CDR2 from the germline V gene are MNHNY and SVGAGI (reference sequence). V lost 2 bases and J 9 bases, leaving 17 bases between the germline ends. CDR3 sequence reads: CASSYGTPFPSEQFF. CDR3 DNA sequence: TGTGCCAGCAGTTACGGGACTCCCTTCCCGAGTGAGCAGTTCTTC.

The V and J genes are TRBV11-2 and TRBJ2-5; TRBD2 might be the D (6 bases). Germline CDR1 and CDR2: SGHAT and FQNNGV. V lost 1 base to trimming and J lost 4 bases, with 13 bases between them. The length of the CDR3 is 15 residues. Here the CDR3 DNA reads TGTGCCAGCAGCTTAGTAGGGGACTGGGGAGAGACCCAGTACTTC. Amino acids: CASSLVGDWGETQYF. Drawing the rest from reference TRBV11-2 and TRBJ2-5, the complete variable domain is EAGVAQSPRYKIIEKRQSVAFWCNPISGHATLYWYQQILGQGPKLLIQFQNNGVVDDSQLPKDRFSAERLKGVDSTLKIQPAKLEDSAVYLCASSLVGDWGETQYFGPGTRLLVL.

The gene calls are TRBV6-4 and TRBJ2-5; 7 bases are a match to TRBD1. This CDR3 has 16 amino acids. Trimming removed 2 bases from V and 6 bases from J; junction bases left unmatched: 12. Germline V lookup: CDR1 MRHNA, CDR2 SNTAGT. The DNA for the CDR3 is TGTGCCAGCAGTGACCTCATCACACGGGACAGACAGACCCAGTACTTC. As protein: CASSDLITRDRQTQYF.

The V call is TRBV5-1, the J call TRBJ1-1; 7 bases agree with TRBD1. V shed 4 bases and J 5 bases; nucleotides not matched to a gene: 11. The CDR3 extends over 15 amino acids. The germline gives CDR1 SGHRS, CDR2 YFSETQ. The CDR3 protein is CASSPSGGGGTEAFF. The CDR3 DNA reads TGCGCCAGCAGCCCCTCAGGGGGGGGCGGAACTGAAGCTTTCTTT.

The chain carries TRBV27 and TRBJ2-3; 10 nucleotides align to TRBD2. Losses at the gene ends were 5 bases for V and 2 bases for J; bases not matched to a gene: 7. This CDR3 is 16 amino acids long. The germline gives CDR1 MNHEY, CDR2 SMNVEV (reference sequence). The DNA for the CDR3 is TGTGCCAGCAGTGTCAGGACTAGCGGCTTCACAGATACGCAGTATTTT. It yields the protein CASSVRTSGFTDTQYF.

For the CDR3, the DNA is TGTGCCAGCAGTTACCGACAGGAGAACACCGGGGAGCTGTTTTTT. Protein: CASSYRQENTGELFF. The chain links TRBV6-5 to TRBJ2-2; possibly TRBD1 for D (6 bases). Germline V gene data show CDR1 as MNHEY and CDR2 as SVGAGI. The V and J ends lost 2 bases and 1 base respectively, with 8 bases between them. This CDR3 is 15 amino acids long.

The genes are TRBV27 and TRBJ2-7; D assignment may be TRBD1 or TRBD2 (6 bases each). The germline V gene has CDR1 MNHEY and CDR2 SMNVEV (reference sequence). Between the trimmed V and J ends, which lost 4 bases and 5 bases, there was a span of 12 bases. The CDR3 contains 13 residues. The CDR3 sequence: CASSYRGRDEQYF. The DNA for the CDR3 is TGTGCCAGCAGTTACCGGGGGCGAGACGAGCAGTACTTC.

The J gene is TRBJ1-6, the V gene TRBV6-6; D gene unclear. There are 16 residues in the CDR3. Between the trimmed V and J ends, which lost 6 bases and 0 bases, there was a span of 12 bases. Germline loops: CDR1 MNHNY, CDR2 SVGAGI (reference sequence). The CDR3 nucleotides read TGTGCCAGCAGATACGACGCGAGCTCCTATAATTCACCCCTCCACTTT. It translates to CASRYDASSYNSPLHF.

Concerning this clone itself: Other DNA sequences in the sample encode the same CDR3. The rearrangement links TRBV4-1 to TRBJ2-7; weak D call: TRBD2 (5 bases). V was shortened by 2 bases and J by 3 bases, with 8 bases between the two germline ends. Germline V gives CDR1 MGHRA, CDR2 YSYEKL. CDR3 length: 13 amino acids. The CDR3 region is CASSQSEVYEQYF. CDR3 DNA: TGCGCCAGCAGCCAATCGGAGGTCTACGAGCAGTACTTC.

The chain is built from TRBV6-5 and TRBJ1-4, with D perhaps TRBD1 (5 bases). CDR3 length: 14 amino acids. The V end lost 0 bases, the J end lost 6 bases, and 8 bases lay between the germline ends. The germline V gene encodes CDR1 MNHEY and CDR2 SVGAGI. CDR3 sequence reads: CASSYSGLDEKLFF. For the CDR3, the DNA is TGTGCCAGCAGTTACTCGGGACTGGATGAAAAACTGTTTTTT.

J is TRBJ1-2 and V is TRBV6-5; 7 bases are shared with TRBD1. Per the germline V gene, CDR1 is MNHEY and CDR2 is SVGAGI. J gave up 3 bases and V 2 bases, and 6 bases lay outside the gene matches. This CDR3 region has 15 residues. This CDR3 reads CASSYLWDSDYGYTF. CDR3 nucleotide sequence: TGTGCCAGCAGTTACCTATGGGACAGCGACTATGGCTACACCTTC.

This clone was seen just once. The sample holds other DNA sequences that translate to the same CDR3. This chain links TRBV5-6 with TRBJ2-7; no clear D gene. Trimming took off 0 bases at V and 3 bases at J, with 4 bases between the two ends. The CDR3 covers 12 residues. The germline V gene has CDR1 SGHDT and CDR2 YYEEEE. The CDR3 DNA is TGTGCCAGCAGCTTGGCTAGCTACGAGCAGTACTTC. Its translation: CASSLASYEQYF.

The sample holds one count of this clone. The chain has TRBV5-1 and TRBJ2-5; D ambiguous. The CDR3 consists of 12 residues. V shed 4 bases and J shed 0 bases, with 4 bases lying between them. Germline CDR1 and CDR2: SGHRS and YFSETQ. CDR3 sequence (DNA): TGCGCCAGCAGCCAGAACCAAGAGACCCAGTACTTC. As protein: CASSQNQETQYF.

The chain has TRBV5-6 and TRBJ1-2, with D hard to call. Germline assignment: CDR1 SGHDT and CDR2 YYEEEE. With 0 bases removed from V and 3 bases from J, the gap between germline ends came to 12 bases. The CDR3 length is 15 residues. The CDR3 here is CASSLAEDLYYGYTF. CDR3 sequence (DNA): TGTGCCAGCAGCTTGGCCGAGGATTTGTACTATGGCTACACCTTC.

The chain recombines TRBV5-1 with TRBJ2-3; 7 positions match TRBD1. The J segment lost 4 bases and the V segment lost 2 bases, leaving 7 bases of the junction unmatched. The CDR3 sequence is 15 residues long. Germline V CDR1 and CDR2: SGHRS, YFSETQ. CDR3 sequence reads: CASSFGTGVADTQYF. The CDR3 DNA sequence: TGCGCCAGCAGCTTCGGAACAGGGGTGGCAGATACGCAGTATTTT.

The rearrangement uses TRBV27 and TRBJ2-7; D is tentatively TRBD1 or TRBD2 (5 bases each). The CDR3 spans 17 residues. The ends were cut back, 5 bases at V and 0 bases at J, with 20 bases in the middle. Germline CDR1 and CDR2: MNHEY and SMNVEV (reference sequence). The CDR3 reads CASSPIQRGRSSYEQYF. CDR3 in DNA: TGTGCCAGCAGTCCAATTCAGAGGGGCCGATCCTCCTACGAGCAGTACTTC.

The chain couples TRBV27 to TRBJ2-7, with D tentatively TRBD1 (5 bases). The germline V gene encodes CDR1 MNHEY and CDR2 SMNVEV (reference sequence). V was pared by 6 bases and J by 3 bases, with 12 bases between. This CDR3 has 13 amino acids. CDR3 sequence reads: CASSHDSFYEQYF. CDR3 nucleotides: TGTGCCAGCAGCCACGACAGCTTCTACGAGCAGTACTTC.

V gene TRBV12-5 combines with J gene TRBJ2-7, with 7 bases fitting TRBD1. This CDR3 region has 16 residues. V dropped 0 bases and J dropped 4; count of bases not matched to a gene: 9. Per the germline V gene, CDR1 is LGHNT and CDR2 is FRNRAP. The CDR3 coding sequence is TGTGCTAGTGGTTTGGTATCTCCGGGACAGAGATACGAGCAGTACTTC. This sequence encodes CASGLVSPGQRYEQYF.

The chain links TRBV10-3 to TRBJ2-1, with D perhaps TRBD2 (6 bases). The V gene's germline CDR1 is ENHRY and CDR2 SYGVKD. The CDR3 contains 16 residues. Trimming took 2 bases from V and 2 from J, leaving 13 bases between them. CDR3 loop: CAISEMGEAPYNEQFF. DNA of the CDR3: TGTGCCATCAGTGAGATGGGGGAGGCCCCCTACAATGAGCAGTTCTTC.

CDR3 DNA: TGTGCTAGTGGTTTACGGGGGTATGAGCAGTTCTTC. Protein product: CASGLRGYEQFF. The chain links TRBV12-5 to TRBJ2-1; maybe TRBD2 (6 bases). The V and J ends lost 3 bases and 8 bases respectively, with 8 bases between them. Looked up from germline, CDR1 is LGHNT and CDR2 is FRNRAP. CDR3 length equals 12 residues.

This clone occurred once. The chain couples TRBV5-6 to TRBJ1-3; no clear D. The CDR3 contains 14 residues. The germline V gene has CDR1 SGHDT and CDR2 YYEEEE. V was shortened by 2 bases and J by 4 bases, with 10 bases between the two germline ends. The CDR3 region has the DNA TGTGCCAGCAGCTTTGGAACTGCGGGAAACACCATATATTTT. Protein sequence: CASSFGTAGNTIYF.

V is TRBV5-1 and J is TRBJ1-3, with unresolved D. There are 14 residues in the CDR3. V dropped 0 bases and J dropped 10 bases, with 14 bases sitting between them. Germline lookup yields CDR1 SGHRS and CDR2 YFSETQ. This CDR3 is CASSLESTATTIYF. CDR3 sequence (DNA): TGCGCCAGCAGCTTGGAAAGTACGGCGACGACCATATATTTT.

This chain uses TRBV29-1 with TRBJ2-1; D is uncertain. The germline V gene has CDR1 SQVTM and CDR2 ANQGSEA. V was clipped by 3 bases and J by 5 bases, with 8 bases between them. The CDR3 runs 12 residues. The CDR3 DNA is TGCAGCGTTGATATTTATGACAATGAGCAGTTCTTC. Amino acids: CSVDIYDNEQFF.

The chain employs TRBV18 and TRBJ1-2; no clear D gene. The CDR3 runs 15 residues. Per the germline V gene, CDR1 is KGHSH and CDR2 is LQKENI. Deletions cut 3 bases from V and 5 bases from J, with 16 bases between. The CDR3 DNA reads TGTGCCAGCTCACCCTGGGAGGCTAAGACTTATGGCTACACCTTC. Encoded protein: CASSPWEAKTYGYTF.

This clone was detected once. CDR3 residues: CASSGGLAGGTDTQYF. In DNA form, the CDR3 reads TGTGCCAGCAGCGGGGGACTAGCGGGGGGCACAGATACGCAGTATTTT. The chain combines TRBV9 with TRBJ2-3, with 14 bases that match TRBD2. The germline gives CDR1 SGDLS, CDR2 YYNGEE. With V trimmed by 3 bases and J by 1 base, 1 base remained unmatched. The CDR3 spans 16 residues.

The sample holds one count of this clone. The V and J genes are TRBV28 and TRBJ2-1; no clear D. The germline V and J ends were trimmed by 3 bases and 4 bases, with 13 bases remaining between them. Germline V gene lookup returns CDR1 MDHEN and CDR2 SYDVKM. The CDR3 loop spans 15 amino acids. CDR3: CASSLMAASYNEQFF. DNA of the CDR3: TGTGCCAGCAGTTTGATGGCGGCATCTTACAATGAGCAGTTCTTC.

To note about this clone: The sample has other DNA sequences that encode this CDR3 too. V and J are TRBV5-6 and TRBJ1-1; 8 bases fit TRBD1. Germline loops: CDR1 SGHDT, CDR2 YYEEEE. There are 13 residues in the CDR3. V lost 3 bases, J lost 5 bases, and 3 bases stayed unmatched. The CDR3 reads CASSWTGITEAFF. The CDR3 DNA follows: TGTGCCAGCAGCTGGACAGGGATTACTGAAGCTTTCTTT.

The rearrangement joins TRBV10-3 to TRBJ1-1; 7 positions agree with TRBD1. V lost 6 bases to trimming and J lost 7 bases; unmatched junction nucleotides: 5. CDR3 size: 12 residues. Germline V gene lookup returns CDR1 ENHRY and CDR2 SYGVKD. CDR3 in DNA: TGTGCCATCAGGGCCAGGGGGGATGAAGCTTTCTTT. This codes for CAIRARGDEAFF.